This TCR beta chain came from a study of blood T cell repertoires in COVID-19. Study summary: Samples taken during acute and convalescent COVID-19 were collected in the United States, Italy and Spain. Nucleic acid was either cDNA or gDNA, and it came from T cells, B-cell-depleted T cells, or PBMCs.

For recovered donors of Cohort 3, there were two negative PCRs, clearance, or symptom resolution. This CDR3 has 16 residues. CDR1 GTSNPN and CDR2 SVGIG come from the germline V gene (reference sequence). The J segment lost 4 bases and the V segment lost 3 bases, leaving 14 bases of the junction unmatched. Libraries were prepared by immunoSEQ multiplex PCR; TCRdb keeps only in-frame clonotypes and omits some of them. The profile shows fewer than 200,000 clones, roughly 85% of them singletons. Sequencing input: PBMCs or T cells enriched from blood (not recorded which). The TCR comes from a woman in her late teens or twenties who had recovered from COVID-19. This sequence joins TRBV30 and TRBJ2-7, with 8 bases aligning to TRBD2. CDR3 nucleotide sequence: TGTGCCTGGAGGTCTAGCGGGCCCTCCCTTGTGTACGAGCAGTACTTC. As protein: CAWRSSGPSLVYEQYF. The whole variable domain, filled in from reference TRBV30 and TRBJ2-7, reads SQTIHQWPATLVQPVGSPLSLECTVEGTSNPNLYWYRQAAGRGLQLLFYSVGIGQISSEVPQNLSASRPQDRQFILSSKKLLLSDSGFYLCAWRSSGPSLVYEQYFGPGTRLTVT.